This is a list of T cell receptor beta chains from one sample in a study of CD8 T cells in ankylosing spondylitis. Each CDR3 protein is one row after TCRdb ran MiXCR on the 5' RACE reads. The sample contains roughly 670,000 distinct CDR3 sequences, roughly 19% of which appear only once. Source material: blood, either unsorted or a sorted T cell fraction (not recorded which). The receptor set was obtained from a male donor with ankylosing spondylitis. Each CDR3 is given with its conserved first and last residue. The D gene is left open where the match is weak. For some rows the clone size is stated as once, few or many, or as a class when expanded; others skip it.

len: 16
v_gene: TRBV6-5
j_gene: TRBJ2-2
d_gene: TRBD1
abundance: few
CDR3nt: TGTGCCAGCAGTTCCTCGGGACAGGCAAACACCGGGGAGCTGTTTTTT
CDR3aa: CASSSSGQANTGELFF

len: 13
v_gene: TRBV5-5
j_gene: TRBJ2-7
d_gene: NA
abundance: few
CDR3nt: TGTGCCAGCAGGACTTCTGGGCCCTACGAGCAGTACTTC
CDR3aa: CASRTSGPYEQYF

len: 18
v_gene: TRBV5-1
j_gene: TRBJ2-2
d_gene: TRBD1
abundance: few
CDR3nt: TGCGCCAGCAGCTTCTTTCCCCCAGGACAGGGGGCGCCCGGGGAGCTGTTTTTT
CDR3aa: CASSFFPPGQGAPGELFF

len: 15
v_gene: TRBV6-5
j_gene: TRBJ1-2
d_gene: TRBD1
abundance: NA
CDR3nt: TGTGCCAGCAGTTACGGGGGGACAGGGAGCCGGGGCTACACCTTC
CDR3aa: CASSYGGTGSRGYTF

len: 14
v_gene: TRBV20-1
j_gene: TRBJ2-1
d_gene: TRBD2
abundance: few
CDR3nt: TGCAGTGCTAGGCCCGGACTAGCGGGAGATGAGCAGTTCTTC
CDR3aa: CSARPGLAGDEQFF

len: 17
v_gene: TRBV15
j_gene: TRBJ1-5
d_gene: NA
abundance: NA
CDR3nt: TGTGCCACCAGCAGAGCGCAGGGTGTGGTAAGCAATCAGCCCCAGCATTTT
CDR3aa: CATSRAQGVVSNQPQHF

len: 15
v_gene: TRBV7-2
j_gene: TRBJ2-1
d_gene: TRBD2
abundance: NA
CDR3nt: TGTGCCAGCAGCTTAGGGGGGACTAGGGGCAATGAGCAGTTCTTC
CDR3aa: CASSLGGTRGNEQFF

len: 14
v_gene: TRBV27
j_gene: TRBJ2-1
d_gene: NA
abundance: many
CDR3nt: TGTGCCAGCAGTTTCATAAGTAGCAAGGGTGAGCAGTTCTTC
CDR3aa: CASSFISSKGEQFF

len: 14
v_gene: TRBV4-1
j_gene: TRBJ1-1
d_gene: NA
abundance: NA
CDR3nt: TGCGCCAGCAGCCAAGACTACCCCAACACTGAAGCTTTCTTT
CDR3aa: CASSQDYPNTEAFF

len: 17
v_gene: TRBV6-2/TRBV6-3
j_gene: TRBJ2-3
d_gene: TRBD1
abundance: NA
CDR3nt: TGTGCCAGCAGTTACCACATGGACAGGGGGCACACAGATACGCAGTATTTT
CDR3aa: CASSYHMDRGHTDTQYF

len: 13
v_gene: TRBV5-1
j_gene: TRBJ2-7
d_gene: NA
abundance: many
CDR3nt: TGCGCCAGCAGCTCCGGGACGGCCTACGAGCAGTACTTC
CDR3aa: CASSSGTAYEQYF

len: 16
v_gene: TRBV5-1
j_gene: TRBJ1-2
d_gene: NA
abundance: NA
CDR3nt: TGCGCCAGCAGCTTGCCGACCGGGGGCGCTAACTATGGCTACACCTTC
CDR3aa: CASSLPTGGANYGYTF

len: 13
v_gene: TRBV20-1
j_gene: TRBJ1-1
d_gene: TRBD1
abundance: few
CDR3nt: TGCAGTGCTAGAAGACAGGGGGCGGCTGAAGCTTTCTTT
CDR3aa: CSARRQGAAEAFF

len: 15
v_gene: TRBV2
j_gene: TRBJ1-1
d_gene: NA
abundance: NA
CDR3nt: TGTGCCAGCAGTGAAAGGGCAGGGGTGAACACTGAAGCTTTCTTT
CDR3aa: CASSERAGVNTEAFF

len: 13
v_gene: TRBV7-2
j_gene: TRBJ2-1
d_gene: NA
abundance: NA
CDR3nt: TGTGCCAGGCGGGGTCGGGCCTACAATGAGCAGTTCTTC
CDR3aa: CARRGRAYNEQFF

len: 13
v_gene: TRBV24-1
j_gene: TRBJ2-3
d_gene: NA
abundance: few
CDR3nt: TGTGCCACCAGTGATCCCCCCACAGATACGCAGTATTTT
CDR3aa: CATSDPPTDTQYF